Below, 17 T cell receptor beta chains from the same sample are listed, as sequenced in a study of identifying expanded T cells in peripheral blood. Clones were sequenced by immunoSEQ multiplex PCR, and TCRdb holds only the in-frame ones, with some missing. The repertoire holds about 94,000 clones, over 75% seen once, with 4.5% to 7% in the top ten. Sequenced: blood. The receptors originated from a person aged 18-70 years in good health.

The chain couples TRBV19 to TRBJ1-2, with no clear D. Germline V gives CDR1 LNHDA, CDR2 SQIVND (reference sequence). The V gene lost 5 bases and the J gene lost 6 bases, with 22 bases spanning the gap. The length of the CDR3 is 16 residues. The CDR3 reads CASSPVPLEDWDGYTF. DNA for the CDR3: TGTGCCAGTAGTCCCGTCCCTCTAGAGGATTGGGATGGCTACACCTTC.

The chain couples TRBV15 to TRBJ2-2, with 11 bases aligning to TRBD2. The CDR3 loop spans 16 amino acids. CDR1 is LNHNV, CDR2 YYDKDF, per germline (reference sequence). The trim removed 1 base at V and 5 bases at J, leaving 3 bases unmatched. The CDR3 sequence is CATSRGLAGRTGELFF. CDR3 nucleotides: TGTGCCACCAGCAGAGGACTAGCGGGAAGGACCGGGGAGCTGTTTTTT.

The chain has TRBV5-6 and TRBJ1-1, with D uncertain. V dropped 4 bases and J dropped 6 bases, with 16 bases sitting between them. The length of the CDR3 is 14 residues. Germline assignment: CDR1 SGHDT and CDR2 YYEEEE. The CDR3 region has the DNA TGTGCCAGCAGCCTGACATCAAGTTTTTCTGAAGCTTTCTTT. It codes for CASSLTSSFSEAFF. Using reference TRBV5-6 and TRBJ1-1 for the parts outside the CDR3, the full variable domain is DAGVTQSPTHLIKTRGQQVTLRCSPKSGHDTVSWYQQALGQGPQFIFQYYEEEERQRGNFPDRFSGHQFPNYSSELNVNALLLGDSALYLCASSLTSSFSEAFFGQGTRLTVV.

DNA of the CDR3: TGTGCCATCAGCCGGGACTCGGACTACGAGCAGTACTTC. Encoded protein: CAISRDSDYEQYF. V and J are TRBV10-3 and TRBJ2-7; weak D call: TRBD2 (6 bases). Trimming left V 6 bases short and J 3 bases short, with 12 bases between. This CDR3 is built from 13 residues. CDR1 ENHRY and CDR2 SYGVKD come from the germline V gene.

V gene TRBV7-7 combines with J gene TRBJ2-3, with 9 bases matching TRBD2. The CDR3 has 16 amino acids. The junction had 7 bases not matched to a gene; V was cut back by 3 bases and J by 3 bases. CDR1 and CDR2 from the germline V gene are SSHAT and FNYEAQ (reference sequence). The CDR3 loop reads CASSLDLSGGTDTQYF. The DNA of the CDR3 is TGTGCCAGCAGCTTGGACCTTAGCGGGGGTACAGATACGCAGTATTTT.

The chain couples TRBV7-2 to TRBJ1-1; D is uncertain. V was shortened by 5 bases and J by 10 bases, with 14 bases between the two germline ends. The CDR3 spans 12 residues. Per germline, CDR1 SGHTA and CDR2 FQGNSA. The CDR3 reads CASSHRWMGAFF. The CDR3 DNA reads TGTGCCAGCAGCCATAGGTGGATGGGAGCTTTCTTT.

V and J are TRBV30 and TRBJ2-4; 7 bases match TRBD1. Per germline, CDR1 GTSNPN and CDR2 SVGIG (reference sequence). This CDR3 is 14 amino acids long. Unmatched junction bases numbered 3, after V lost 0 bases and J lost 4 bases. CDR3 nucleotide sequence: TGTGCCTGGAGTGTAGACAGGGCTAAAAACATTCAGTACTTC. Residues: CAWSVDRAKNIQYF.

The chain recombines TRBV12-5 with TRBJ1-1, with D maybe TRBD1 (5 bases). V lost 2 bases to trimming and J lost 0 bases, with 16 bases between them. Germline CDR1 LGHNT, CDR2 FRNRAP. The CDR3 loop spans 17 amino acids. In DNA, the CDR3 is TGTGCTAGTGGTTTGCCGGGACTCGCTTACATGAACACTGAAGCTTTCTTT. Translation gives CASGLPGLAYMNTEAFF.

The chain uses TRBV12-5 and TRBJ1-1, with D unclear. This CDR3 region has 14 residues. Germline V gene data show CDR1 as LGHNT and CDR2 as FRNRAP. V was trimmed by 0 bases and J by 4 bases, leaving 9 bases between them. This chain's CDR3 is CASGLVQGSTEAFF. In nucleotides, the CDR3 is TGTGCTAGTGGTTTGGTACAAGGGAGCACTGAAGCTTTCTTT.

The chain recombines TRBV6-5 with TRBJ1-1; D call uncertain. Trimming cost V 5 bases and J 11 bases, with 18 bases left between them. Germline assignment: CDR1 MNHEY and CDR2 SVGAGI. The CDR3 contains 13 residues. The CDR3 spells CASSPGRTRRAFF. The CDR3 DNA reads TGTGCCAGCAGTCCCGGACGGACTCGACGGGCTTTCTTT.

The chain recombines TRBV5-1 with TRBJ1-4, with unresolved D. Germline-derived CDR1 and CDR2 are SGHRS and YFSETQ. V dropped 4 bases and J dropped 10 bases, with 23 bases sitting between them. The CDR3 loop spans 16 amino acids. The CDR3 reads CASSQRQTGGGGKLFF. The DNA for the CDR3 is TGCGCCAGCAGCCAAAGACAAACCGGAGGAGGTGGAAAACTGTTTTTT.

V gene TRBV7-7 combines with J gene TRBJ2-1; the D gene is possibly TRBD1 (6 bases). There are 16 residues in the CDR3. CDR1 is SSHAT, CDR2 FNYEAQ, per germline (reference sequence). Trimming left V 6 bases short and J 0 bases short, with 15 bases between. The CDR3 DNA reads TGTGCCAGCAGTACAGGGTTCTCAAGCTCCTACAATGAGCAGTTCTTC. Amino acids: CASSTGFSSSYNEQFF.

J is TRBJ1-2 and V is TRBV5-1; 9 positions match TRBD1. V shed 0 bases and J 8 bases; nucleotides not matched to a gene: 8. The CDR3 sequence is 15 residues long. Germline V lookup: CDR1 SGHRS, CDR2 YFSETQ. The CDR3 sequence is CASSLGLGQGSGYTF. In DNA form, the CDR3 reads TGCGCCAGCAGCTTGGGTTTGGGACAGGGTTCCGGCTACACCTTC.

This chain uses TRBV9 with TRBJ2-1, with TRBD1 matching over 8 bases. Germline trimming cut 0 bases from V and 12 bases from J; bases unmatched to any gene: 11. The CDR3 length is 15 residues. CDR1 and CDR2 (germline): SGDLS, YYNGEE. This chain's CDR3 is CASSVGQGISNVQFF. CDR3 nucleotides: TGTGCCAGCAGCGTAGGACAGGGGATAAGCAACGTGCAGTTCTTC.

The chain uses TRBV6-1 and TRBJ1-2; 8 positions match TRBD1. The germline gives CDR1 MNHNS, CDR2 SASEGT. The CDR3 extends over 13 amino acids. The V and J ends lost 5 bases and 7 bases, in that order; junction bases with no gene match: 6. Here the CDR3 DNA reads TGTGCCAGCAGTCAGGGGGCTGCTTTTGGCTACACCTTC. It codes for CASSQGAAFGYTF.

J is TRBJ1-5 and V is TRBV19, with a weak D call TRBD1 (5 bases). CDR1 and CDR2 (germline): LNHDA, SQIVND (reference sequence). V was clipped by 5 bases and J by 2 bases, with 10 bases between them. The CDR3 has 14 amino acids. The CDR3 loop reads CASSEGSGNQPQHF. DNA for the CDR3: TGTGCCAGTAGTGAGGGGTCAGGCAATCAGCCCCAGCATTTT.

The V gene is TRBV9, the J gene TRBJ2-1; the D gene could be TRBD1 or TRBD2 (6 bases each). Germline V lookup: CDR1 SGDLS, CDR2 YYNGEE. Trimming pared 4 bases from V and 2 bases from J, leaving 13 bases between. The CDR3 is made up of 15 amino acids. CDR3 DNA sequence: TGTGCCAGCAGCCCAGGAGGGACAACCTACAATGAGCAGTTCTTC. Protein: CASSPGGTTYNEQFF. The complete variable domain, with remaining parts taken from reference TRBV9 and TRBJ2-1, reads DSGVTQTPKHLITATGQRVTLRCSPRSGDLSVYWYQQSLDQGLQFLIQYYNGEERAKGNILERFSAQQFPDLHSELNLSSLELGDSALYFCASSPGGTTYNEQFFGPGTRLTVL.